This is a list of T cell receptor beta chains from one sample in a study of CD8+ T cells in alopecia areata. Data came from immunoSEQ multiplex PCR; TCRdb stores just in-frame clones and leaves some out. Of under 300,000 clones listed, 60% are singletons. The material was CD4+ T cells sorted from blood, obtained around week 54, from a patient treated with tofacitinib. The receptor set was obtained from a human donor with alopecia areata. Each CDR3 is given with its conserved first and last residue. D genes are given only for firm matches. Size tells how often a clone was seen (once, few, many) or the class of an expanded clone, and some rows leave it out.

CDR3nt,CDR3aa,abundance,d_gene,v_gene,j_gene
TGTGCCAGCAGAAGTGGGATTAGCGGGGCTCAAGAGACCCAGTACTTC,CASRSGISGAQETQYF,once,TRBD2,TRBV5-6,TRBJ2-5
TGCAGCGTTCACAATGGCTACACCTTC,CSVHNGYTF,-,-,TRBV29-1,TRBJ1-2
TGTGCCAGCAGCTTGTCGACAGGGAGGACAGATACGCAGTATTTT,CASSLSTGRTDTQYF,-,-,TRBV9,TRBJ2-3
TGTGCCAGCAGCGTTGATCAGGGACACGGGTACGAGCAGTACTTC,CASSVDQGHGYEQYF,-,-,TRBV9,TRBJ2-7
TGTGCCAGCAGCCAAGGCCTTAATCAGCCCCAGCATTTT,CASSQGLNQPQHF,-,-,TRBV14,TRBJ1-5
TGCAGCGTTGAAGCCGACAGTTACGAGCAGTACTTC,CSVEADSYEQYF,-,-,TRBV29-1,TRBJ2-7
TGTGCCAGCAGCTTAGATGACCGAAACGCTTTCTTT,CASSLDDRNAFF,-,-,TRBV7-2,TRBJ1-1
TGTGCCAGCAGCCTAAGCCGTGTATTTCAGCCCCAGCATTTT,CASSLSRVFQPQHF,-,-,TRBV7-2,TRBJ1-5
TGCGCCAGCAGCCCTAGGGACAGCTTAAACTACAATGAGCAGTTCTTC,CASSPRDSLNYNEQFF,few,TRBD1,TRBV4-1,TRBJ2-1
TGCGCCAGCAGCCAAGAGGTGGTAGGGGGCCGCTATGGCTACACCTTC,CASSQEVVGGRYGYTF,-,TRBD1,TRBV4-1,TRBJ1-2
TGTGCCAGTAGTATTACGGGGAAAGTCGGCGGAGGAACCCAGTACTTC,CASSITGKVGGGTQYF,-,-,TRBV19,TRBJ2-5
TGCGCCAGCAGCTTGTGGGGTGGGGTCACTGAAGCTTTCTTT,CASSLWGGVTEAFF,-,-,TRBV5-1,TRBJ1-1
TGTGCCAGCAGCGCCGGCAGGGTGTACCAAGAGACCCAGTACTTC,CASSAGRVYQETQYF,-,-,TRBV7-9,TRBJ2-5
TGTGCCAGCTCACCACCGGGGCTAGCTGGTCAAGAGACCCAGTACTTC,CASSPPGLAGQETQYF,-,-,TRBV18,TRBJ2-5
TGCGCCAGCAGCTTGGCATTGGGATCTTACGAGCAGTACTTC,CASSLALGSYEQYF,-,-,TRBV5-1,TRBJ2-7
TGCGCCAGCAGTGTCGTTGTCACAGATACGCAGTATTTT,CASSVVVTDTQYF,-,-,TRBV10-1,TRBJ2-3
TGTGCCAGCAGCCTCGCCCATAGTTCACCCCTCCACTTT,CASSLAHSSPLHF,-,-,TRBV7-9,TRBJ1-6
TGTGCCAGCAGCCTAGACGGCGATAGCACAGATACGCAGTATTTT,CASSLDGDSTDTQYF,-,-,TRBV11-2,TRBJ2-3
TGTGCCTGGAGCCCCGGACAGGGGGCACACGAGCAGTACTTC,CAWSPGQGAHEQYF,-,TRBD1,TRBV30,TRBJ2-7
TGCGCCAGCAGGGACACGGGGGGGCCAATCACAGATACGCAGTATTTT,CASRDTGGPITDTQYF,once,TRBD2,TRBV4-1,TRBJ2-3
TGTGCCAGCAGCCTAGATCAAGGGCCCGGGGAGCTGTTTTTT,CASSLDQGPGELFF,-,-,TRBV7-9,TRBJ2-2
TGTGCCTGGAGTGTGTCCAGGGCTGGCTACACCTTC,CAWSVSRAGYTF,once,-,TRBV30,TRBJ1-2
TGTGCCTGGAGTGTACGATCCAGGGCCCGGGGAGAAGCTTTCTTT,CAWSVRSRARGEAFF,-,-,TRBV30,TRBJ1-1
TGCGCCAGCAGCTTGGGCACAGGGGGTAATGAGCAGTTCTTC,CASSLGTGGNEQFF,-,TRBD1,TRBV5-1,TRBJ2-1
TGCAGCGTTCACTCCCCCCGGACTAGCGGGACATACAATGAGCAGTTCTTC,CSVHSPRTSGTYNEQFF,-,TRBD2,TRBV29-1,TRBJ2-1
TGCGCCAGCAGCTTGGTAACCTCCTCCTACGAGCAGTACTTC,CASSLVTSSYEQYF,-,-,TRBV5-1,TRBJ2-7
TGCAGCGCTTCACTAGCGGGGGGTCGAGATACGCAGTATTTT,CSASLAGGRDTQYF,few,TRBD2,TRBV29-1,TRBJ2-3
TGCAGCGTTGCCAGGGCAGGCTATGGCTACACCTTC,CSVARAGYGYTF,few,-,TRBV29-1,TRBJ1-2
TGTGCCAGCTCGTTCCTCTCTGGGGATTCACCCCTCCACTTT,CASSFLSGDSPLHF,-,-,TRBV27,TRBJ1-6
TGTGCCAGCAGCTTAGAACAGGGAGTAGGATCACCCCTCCACTTT,CASSLEQGVGSPLHF,-,-,TRBV11-2,TRBJ1-6
TGTGCCAGTAGTAGTGGCAATGAGCAGTTCTTC,CASSSGNEQFF,-,-,TRBV19,TRBJ2-1
TGTGCCAGCCCACCTCGGGGGGTCCCGCAGTACTTC,CASPPRGVPQYF,-,TRBD2,TRBV2,TRBJ2-5
TGTGCCAGCAGCTTTCGAGGACTAGTTAAGGGGAGTGAGCAGTTCTTC,CASSFRGLVKGSEQFF,-,TRBD2,TRBV5-6,TRBJ2-1
TGCAGCGTTGTACCAGGTTCGGGGCAAGAGACCCAGTACTTC,CSVVPGSGQETQYF,few,-,TRBV29-1,TRBJ2-5
TGTGCCTGGAGTGTAAGGGCAGCCGGAGTTGGCACTGAAGCTTTCTTT,CAWSVRAAGVGTEAFF,-,-,TRBV30,TRBJ1-1
TGTGCCTGGAGACCCAGGATCGAAGCTTTCTTT,CAWRPRIEAFF,-,-,TRBV30,TRBJ1-1
TGTGCCAGTAGTATAGTAGCAGAATCCGGCGGTCAGCCCCAGCATTTT,CASSIVAESGGQPQHF,-,-,TRBV19,TRBJ1-5
TGTGCCAGCAGTGGTCCGGGACAGGGTGGCGAGCAGTACTTC,CASSGPGQGGEQYF,-,TRBD1,TRBV27,TRBJ2-7
TGTGCCAGCAGCTTGGCGACGGCATACGAGCAGTACTTC,CASSLATAYEQYF,once,-,TRBV5-6,TRBJ2-7
TGTGCCTGGACGAAGATCCAGCGGGGGCAGCAGTACTTC,CAWTKIQRGQQYF,-,TRBD2,TRBV30,TRBJ2-7
TGTGCCAGCAGTGTGGGGCCCTACGAGCAGTACTTC,CASSVGPYEQYF,-,-,TRBV25-1,TRBJ2-7
TGTGCCATCAACCGGGACAGGGATTCACCCCTCCACTTT,CAINRDRDSPLHF,few,TRBD1,TRBV10-3,TRBJ1-6
TGTGCCTGGAGTTTGCTGACAGCTAATTCACCCCTCCACTTT,CAWSLLTANSPLHF,-,-,TRBV30,TRBJ1-6
TGCGCCAGCAGCCAAGAGGGGACTCCTAATGAAAAACTGTTTTTT,CASSQEGTPNEKLFF,-,-,TRBV4-1,TRBJ1-4
TGCGCCAGCAGCCAAACGACAGGGAAGAGCTCCTACGAGCAGTACTTC,CASSQTTGKSSYEQYF,-,TRBD1,TRBV5-1,TRBJ2-7
TGCAGCGTCCTCGGGACAGGGAAGGATACGCAGTATTTT,CSVLGTGKDTQYF,-,TRBD1,TRBV29-1,TRBJ2-3
TGTGCCCGGTCCGGAGTGGGGGGGACGGAGACCCAGTACTTC,CARSGVGGTETQYF,-,TRBD2,TRBV30,TRBJ2-5
TGCGCCAGCAGTGAAGGGCAGCGGGGCACTGAAGCTTTCTTT,CASSEGQRGTEAFF,-,-,TRBV10-2,TRBJ1-1